This T cell receptor beta chain was profiled in a study of T cell repertoires in cytomegalovirus infection. About the study: Through public TCR beta signatures, both CMV infection and matching HLA type were indicated. Study-wide points: Dominating the ex vivo response were TCR beta clonotypes that were CMV-specific and HLA-C-restricted.

CDR1 is SGHKS and CDR2 is YYEKEE in the germline V gene (reference sequence). V dropped 4 bases and J dropped 4 bases, with 5 bases sitting between them. The CDR3 runs 12 residues. Via MiXCR, TCRdb re-called the reads, giving one row per CDR3 protein. The sample consists of 150,000 to 200,000 distinct CDR3 sequences, 13% to 15% of them appearing once. With respect to this clonotype: Its cognate antigen is unknown.

The sequencing input was PBMCs. This chain connects TRBV5-5 to TRBJ2-2; D not resolved. The sequence was collected from a human donor in good health (CMV status not recorded). Some clones in this sample may be carry-over from other donors' samples. The CDR3 coding sequence is TGTGCCAGCAGCCTTCTCACCGGGGAGCTGTTTTTT. Residues: CASSLLTGELFF.